The present TCR beta chain was sequenced within a study of blood T cell repertoires in COVID-19. Study details: COVID-19 samples, acute and convalescent, were from the United States, Italy and Spain. PBMCs, B-cell-depleted T cells, or T cells provided the cDNA or gDNA that made up the material.

In the study's own analysis: Reference gene primer amplification in the assay estimated nucleated cell counts. Clones were sequenced by immunoSEQ multiplex PCR, and TCRdb holds only the in-frame ones, with some missing. V and J calls and clone size are as listed in that table; D and trimming were resolved from the DNA. The data show about 99,000 clones, about 86% seen once. This CDR3 region has 15 residues. Germline V gene sequence: CDR1 SEHNR, CDR2 FQNEAQ (reference sequence). V lost 3 bases, J lost 5 bases, and 5 bases stayed unmatched. The TCR sequence derives from a human donor in a cohort sampled during active COVID-19. This chain uses TRBV7-9 with TRBJ1-4, with TRBD1 identical over 8 bases. Sequenced material: peripheral blood. This chain's CDR3 is CASSFFGTGNEKLFF. As DNA, the CDR3 is TGTGCCAGCAGCTTTTTCGGGACAGGAAATGAAAAACTGTTTTTT.